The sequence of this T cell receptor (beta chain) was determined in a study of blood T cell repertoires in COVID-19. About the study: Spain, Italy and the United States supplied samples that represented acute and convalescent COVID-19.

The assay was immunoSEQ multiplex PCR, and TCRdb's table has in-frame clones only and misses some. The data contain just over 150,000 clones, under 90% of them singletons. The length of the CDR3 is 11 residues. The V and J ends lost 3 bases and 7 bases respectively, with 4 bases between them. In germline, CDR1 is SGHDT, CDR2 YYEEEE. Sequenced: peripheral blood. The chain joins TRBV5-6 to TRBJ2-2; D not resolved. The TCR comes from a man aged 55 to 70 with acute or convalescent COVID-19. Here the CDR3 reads CASSYYGELFF. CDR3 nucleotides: TGTGCCAGCAGCTATTACGGGGAGCTGTTTTTT.